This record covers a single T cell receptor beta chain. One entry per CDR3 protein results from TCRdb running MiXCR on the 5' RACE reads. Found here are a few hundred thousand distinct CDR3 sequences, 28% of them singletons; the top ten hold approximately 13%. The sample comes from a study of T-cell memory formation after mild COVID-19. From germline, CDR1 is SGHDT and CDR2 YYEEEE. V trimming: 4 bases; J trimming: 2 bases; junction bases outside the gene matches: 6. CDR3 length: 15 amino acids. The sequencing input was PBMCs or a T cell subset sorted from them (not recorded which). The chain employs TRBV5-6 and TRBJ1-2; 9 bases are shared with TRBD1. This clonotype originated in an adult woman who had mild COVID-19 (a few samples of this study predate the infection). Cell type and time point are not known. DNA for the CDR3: TGTGCCAGCAGCACAAGGACAGGGGTGAACTATGGCTACACCTTC. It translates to CASSTRTGVNYGYTF.